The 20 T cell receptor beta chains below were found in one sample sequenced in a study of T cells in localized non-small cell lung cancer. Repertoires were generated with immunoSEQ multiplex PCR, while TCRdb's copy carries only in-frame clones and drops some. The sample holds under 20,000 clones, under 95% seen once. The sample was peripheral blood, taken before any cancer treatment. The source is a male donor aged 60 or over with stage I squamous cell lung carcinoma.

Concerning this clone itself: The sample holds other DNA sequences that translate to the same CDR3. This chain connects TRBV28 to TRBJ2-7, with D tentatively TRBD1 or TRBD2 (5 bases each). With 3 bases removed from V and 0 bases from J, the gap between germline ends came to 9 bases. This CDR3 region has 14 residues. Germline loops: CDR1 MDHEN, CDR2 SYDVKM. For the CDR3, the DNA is TGTGCCAGCAGTTTCGAGGGGCACTCCTACGAGCAGTACTTC. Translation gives CASSFEGHSYEQYF. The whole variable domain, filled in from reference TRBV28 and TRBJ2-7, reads DVKVTQSSRYLVKRTGEKVFLECVQDMDHENMFWYRQDPGLGLRLIYFSYDVKMKEKGDIPEGYSVSREKKERFSLILESASTNQTSMYLCASSFEGHSYEQYFGPGTRLTVT.

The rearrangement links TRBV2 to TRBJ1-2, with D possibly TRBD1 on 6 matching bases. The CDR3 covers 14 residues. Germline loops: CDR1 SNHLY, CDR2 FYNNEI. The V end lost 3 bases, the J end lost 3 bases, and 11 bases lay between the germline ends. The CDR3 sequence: CASSELGADYGYTF. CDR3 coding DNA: TGTGCCAGCAGTGAGCTGGGGGCGGACTATGGCTACACCTTC.

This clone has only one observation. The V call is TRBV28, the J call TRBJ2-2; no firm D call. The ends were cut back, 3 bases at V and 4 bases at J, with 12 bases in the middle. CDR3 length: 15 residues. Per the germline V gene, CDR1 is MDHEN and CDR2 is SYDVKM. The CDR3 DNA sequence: TGTGCCAGCAGTTTCGGGCGTCTGCTCACCGGGGAGCTGTTTTTT. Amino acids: CASSFGRLLTGELFF.

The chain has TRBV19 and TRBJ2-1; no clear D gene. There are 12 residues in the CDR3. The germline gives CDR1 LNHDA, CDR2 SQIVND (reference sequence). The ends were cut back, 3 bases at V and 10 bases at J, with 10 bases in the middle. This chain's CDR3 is CASSIYPQEQFF. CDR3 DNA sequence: TGTGCCAGTAGTATTTACCCGCAGGAGCAGTTCTTC. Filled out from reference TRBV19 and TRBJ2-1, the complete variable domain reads DGGITQSPKYLFRKEGQNVTLSCEQNLNHDAMYWYRQDPGQGLRLIYYSQIVNDFQKGDIAEGYSVSREKKESFPLTVTSAQKNPTAFYLCASSIYPQEQFFGPGTRLTVL.

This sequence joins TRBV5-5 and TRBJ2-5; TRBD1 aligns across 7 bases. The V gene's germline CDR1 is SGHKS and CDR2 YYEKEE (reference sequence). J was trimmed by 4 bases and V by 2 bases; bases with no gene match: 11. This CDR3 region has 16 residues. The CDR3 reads CASSFSLPGGGETQYF. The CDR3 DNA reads TGTGCCAGCAGCTTTTCGTTACCAGGGGGTGGAGAGACCCAGTACTTC. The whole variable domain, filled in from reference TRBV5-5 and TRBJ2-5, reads DAGVTQSPTHLIKTRGQQVTLRCSPISGHKSVSWYQQVLGQGPQFIFQYYEKEERGRGNFPDRFSARQFPNYSSELNVNALLLGDSALYLCASSFSLPGGGETQYFGPGTRLLVL.

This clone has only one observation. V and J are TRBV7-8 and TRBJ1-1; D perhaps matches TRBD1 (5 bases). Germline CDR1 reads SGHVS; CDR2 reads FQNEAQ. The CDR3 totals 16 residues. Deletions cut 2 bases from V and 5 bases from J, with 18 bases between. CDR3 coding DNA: TGTGCCAGCAGCTTACGAATCAGGGTGGAGGAAACTGAAGCTTTCTTT. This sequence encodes CASSLRIRVEETEAFF.

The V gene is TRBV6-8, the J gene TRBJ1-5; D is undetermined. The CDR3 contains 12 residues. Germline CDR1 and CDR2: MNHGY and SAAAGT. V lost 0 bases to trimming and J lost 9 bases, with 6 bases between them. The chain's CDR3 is CASSYSVGPQHF. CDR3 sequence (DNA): TGTGCCAGCAGTTACTCAGTCGGGCCCCAGCATTTT.

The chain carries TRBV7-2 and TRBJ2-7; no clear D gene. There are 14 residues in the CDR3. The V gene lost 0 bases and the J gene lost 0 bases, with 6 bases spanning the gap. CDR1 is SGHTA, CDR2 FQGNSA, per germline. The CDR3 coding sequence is TGTGCCAGCAGCTTAGCGGGGAACTCCTACGAGCAGTACTTC. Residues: CASSLAGNSYEQYF.

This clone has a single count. The CDR3 bases are TGTGCCAGCAGCGCCCGAGCGGGAGGACCTTCCTACGAGCAGTACTTC. It specifies CASSARAGGPSYEQYF. The gene calls are TRBV7-2 and TRBJ2-7; 9 bases are shared with TRBD2. The CDR3 extends over 16 amino acids. Germline V gene sequence: CDR1 SGHTA, CDR2 FQGNSA. Trimming removed 5 bases from V and 1 base from J; junction bases left unmatched: 9.

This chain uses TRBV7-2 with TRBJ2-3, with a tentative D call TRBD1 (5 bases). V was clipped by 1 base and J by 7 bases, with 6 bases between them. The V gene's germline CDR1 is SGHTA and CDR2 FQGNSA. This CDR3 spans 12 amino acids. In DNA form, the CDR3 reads TGTGCCAGCAGCTTAGAGGGGTATACGCAGTATTTT. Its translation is CASSLEGYTQYF.

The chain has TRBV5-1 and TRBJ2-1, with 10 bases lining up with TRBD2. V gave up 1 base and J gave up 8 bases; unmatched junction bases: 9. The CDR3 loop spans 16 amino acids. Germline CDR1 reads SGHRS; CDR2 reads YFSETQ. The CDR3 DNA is TGCGCCAGCAGCTTGATAGGAACTAGCGGGATGGATGAGCAGTTCTTC. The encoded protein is CASSLIGTSGMDEQFF. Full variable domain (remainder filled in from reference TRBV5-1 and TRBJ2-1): KAGVTQTPRYLIKTRGQQVTLSCSPISGHRSVSWYQQTPGQGLQFLFEYFSETQRNKGNFPGRFSGRQFSNSRSEMNVSTLELGDSALYLCASSLIGTSGMDEQFFGPGTRLTVL.

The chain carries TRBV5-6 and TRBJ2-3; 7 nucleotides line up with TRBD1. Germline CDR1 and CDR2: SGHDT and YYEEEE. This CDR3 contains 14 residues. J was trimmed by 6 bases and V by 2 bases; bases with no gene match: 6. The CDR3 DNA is TGTGCCAGCAGCTTAACAGGGGCAGGGGATACGCAGTATTTT. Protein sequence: CASSLTGAGDTQYF. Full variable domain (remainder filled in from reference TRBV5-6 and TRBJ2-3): DAGVTQSPTHLIKTRGQQVTLRCSPKSGHDTVSWYQQALGQGPQFIFQYYEEEERQRGNFPDRFSGHQFPNYSSELNVNALLLGDSALYLCASSLTGAGDTQYFGPGTRLTVL.

In nucleotides, the CDR3 is TGTGCCTGCCCCGGGGAGCGGGGCTCCACAGATACGCAGTATTTT. It specifies CACPGERGSTDTQYF. The chain couples TRBV30 to TRBJ2-3, with 7 nucleotides matching TRBD2. CDR1 is GTSNPN and CDR2 is SVGIG in the germline V gene (reference sequence). The CDR3 extends over 15 amino acids. The V segment lost 6 bases and the J segment 2 bases; nucleotides outside the gene matches: 11.

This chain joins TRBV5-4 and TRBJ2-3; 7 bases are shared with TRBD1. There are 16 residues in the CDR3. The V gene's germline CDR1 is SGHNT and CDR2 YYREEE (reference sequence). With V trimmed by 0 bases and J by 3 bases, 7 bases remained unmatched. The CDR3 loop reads CASSLVRGSETDTQYF. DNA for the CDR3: TGTGCCAGCAGCTTGGTCAGGGGGAGTGAAACAGATACGCAGTATTTT.

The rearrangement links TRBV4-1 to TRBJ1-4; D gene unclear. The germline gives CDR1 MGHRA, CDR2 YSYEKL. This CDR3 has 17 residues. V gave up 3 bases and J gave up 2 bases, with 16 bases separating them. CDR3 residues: CASSQGFPSGTNEKLFF. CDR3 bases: TGCGCCAGCAGCCAGGGATTTCCCTCTGGGACTAATGAAAAACTGTTTTTT.

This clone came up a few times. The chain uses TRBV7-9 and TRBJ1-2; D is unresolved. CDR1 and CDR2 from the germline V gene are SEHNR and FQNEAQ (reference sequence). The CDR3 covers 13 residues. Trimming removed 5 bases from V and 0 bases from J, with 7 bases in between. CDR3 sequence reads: CASSTEANYGYTF. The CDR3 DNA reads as TGTGCCAGCAGCACAGAAGCTAACTATGGCTACACCTTC. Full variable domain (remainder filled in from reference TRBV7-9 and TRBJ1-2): DTGVSQNPRHKITKRGQNVTFRCDPISEHNRLYWYRQTLGQGPEFLTYFQNEAQLEKSRLLSDRFSAERPKGSFSTLEIQRTEQGDSAMYLCASSTEANYGYTFGSGTRLTVV.

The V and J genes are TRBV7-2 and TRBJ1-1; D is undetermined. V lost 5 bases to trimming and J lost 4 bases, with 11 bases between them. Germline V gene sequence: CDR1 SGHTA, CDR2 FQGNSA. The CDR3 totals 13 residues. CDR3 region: CASSPRLGTEAFF. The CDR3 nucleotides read TGTGCCAGCAGCCCCCGTCTCGGCACTGAAGCTTTCTTT.

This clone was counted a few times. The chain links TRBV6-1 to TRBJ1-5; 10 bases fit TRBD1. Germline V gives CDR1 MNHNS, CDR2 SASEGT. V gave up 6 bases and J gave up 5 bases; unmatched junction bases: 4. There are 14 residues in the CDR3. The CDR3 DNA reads TGTGCCAGCAGGGGGACAGGGGTCTATCAGCCCCAGCATTTT. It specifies CASRGTGVYQPQHF.

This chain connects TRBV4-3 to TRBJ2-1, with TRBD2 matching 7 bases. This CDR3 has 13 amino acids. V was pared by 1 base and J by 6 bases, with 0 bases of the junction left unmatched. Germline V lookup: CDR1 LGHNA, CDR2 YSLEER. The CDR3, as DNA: TGCGCCAGCAGCCAAGGGACTAGCAATGAGCAGTTCTTC. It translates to CASSQGTSNEQFF.

CDR3 coding DNA: TGCGCCAGCAGCCAAGGTCGGTCGGAAGCAATCACCGGGGAGCTGTTTTTT. Translation gives CASSQGRSEAITGELFF. The chain couples TRBV4-1 to TRBJ2-2; D unclear. This CDR3 spans 17 amino acids. Trimming stripped 1 base from V and 4 bases from J, with 16 bases between. The germline V gene encodes CDR1 MGHRA and CDR2 YSYEKL.